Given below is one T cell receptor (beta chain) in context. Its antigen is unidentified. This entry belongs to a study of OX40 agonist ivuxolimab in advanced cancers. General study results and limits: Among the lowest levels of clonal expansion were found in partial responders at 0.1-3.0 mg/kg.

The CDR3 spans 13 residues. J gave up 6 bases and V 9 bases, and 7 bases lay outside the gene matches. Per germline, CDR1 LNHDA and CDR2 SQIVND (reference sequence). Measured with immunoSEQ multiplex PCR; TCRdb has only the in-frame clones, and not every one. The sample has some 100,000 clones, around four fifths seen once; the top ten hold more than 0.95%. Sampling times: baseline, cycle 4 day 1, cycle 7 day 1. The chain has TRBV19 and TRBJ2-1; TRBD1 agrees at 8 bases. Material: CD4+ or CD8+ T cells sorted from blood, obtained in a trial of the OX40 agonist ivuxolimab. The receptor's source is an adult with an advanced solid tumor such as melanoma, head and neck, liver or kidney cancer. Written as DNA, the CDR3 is TGTGCCAGCGACAGGGGCGCCCCCAATGAGCAGTTCTTC. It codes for CASDRGAPNEQFF.